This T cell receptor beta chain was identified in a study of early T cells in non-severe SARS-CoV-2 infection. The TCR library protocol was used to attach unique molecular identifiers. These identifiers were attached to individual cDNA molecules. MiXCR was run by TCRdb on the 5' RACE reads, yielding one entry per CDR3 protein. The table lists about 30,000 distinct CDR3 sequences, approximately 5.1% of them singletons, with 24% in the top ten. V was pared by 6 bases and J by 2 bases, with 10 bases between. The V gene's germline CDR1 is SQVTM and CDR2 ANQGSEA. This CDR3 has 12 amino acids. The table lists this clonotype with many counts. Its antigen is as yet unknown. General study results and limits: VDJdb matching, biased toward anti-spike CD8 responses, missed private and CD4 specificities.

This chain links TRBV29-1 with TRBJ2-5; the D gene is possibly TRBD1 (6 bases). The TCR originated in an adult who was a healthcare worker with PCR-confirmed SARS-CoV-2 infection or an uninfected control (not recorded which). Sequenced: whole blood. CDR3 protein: CSVQGPQETQYF. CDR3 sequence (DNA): TGCAGCGTCCAGGGGCCTCAAGAGACCCAGTACTTC.